The 18 T cell receptor beta chains below all came from one sample that was sequenced in a study of high-grade serous ovarian cancer treatment subgroups (dated by TCRdb to the early 2020s). Collection of tumor samples took place before definitive surgery or chemotherapy. The receptor library was made with the immunoSEQ multiplex PCR assay. As stored in TCRdb, this immuneACCESS dataset retains in-frame rearrangements with V and J assigned. A fraction of the clones does not appear; measured against another copy, unresolved V genes explain less than half of the discrepancy, and the remainder lacks a known reason. The sample table contains some 2,100 clones; only one count was recorded for approximately 71% of them. The ten largest clonotypes hold 6.5% to 9% of the sample. The sequencing sample was made of tumor tissue. These TCRs come from a human donor with high-grade serous ovarian cancer.

This chain connects TRBV2 to TRBJ2-5, with D maybe TRBD1 (6 bases). V lost 5 bases, J lost 7 bases, and 14 bases lay in between. CDR1 and CDR2 (germline): SNHLY, FYNNEI. This CDR3 contains 13 residues. The CDR3 sequence is CASSSGVRGTQYF. The CDR3 DNA is TGTGCCAGCAGTTCAGGGGTCCGGGGGACCCAGTACTTC.

The V and J genes are TRBV28 and TRBJ1-5; D is unresolved. The CDR3 consists of 14 residues. Trimming stripped 6 bases from V and 1 base from J, with 10 bases between. CDR1 is MDHEN, CDR2 SYDVKM, per germline. The CDR3 DNA follows: TGTGCCAGCAGCCCCGGACCGAGCAATCAGCCCCAGCATTTT. Translating it yields CASSPGPSNQPQHF. The full variable domain, completed using reference TRBV28 and TRBJ1-5, is DVKVTQSSRYLVKRTGEKVFLECVQDMDHENMFWYRQDPGLGLRLIYFSYDVKMKEKGDIPEGYSVSREKKERFSLILESASTNQTSMYLCASSPGPSNQPQHFGDGTRLSIL.

The CDR3 region is CASSLSRDYGYTF. CDR3 coding DNA: TGTGCCAGCAGCTTAAGCAGGGACTATGGCTACACCTTC. The rearrangement links TRBV11-2 to TRBJ1-2; TRBD1 is a possible D gene (5 bases). The CDR3 has 13 residues. V shed 2 bases and J shed 3 bases, with 7 bases lying between them. Germline V gene lookup returns CDR1 SGHAT and CDR2 FQNNGV.

Relative to its sample, this clone is large (0.1 to 1%). The chain employs TRBV13 and TRBJ2-2, with D tentatively TRBD1 (8 bases). The CDR3 totals 15 residues. V was pared by 4 bases and J by 6 bases, with 15 bases between. Germline values: CDR1 PRHDT, CDR2 FYEKMQ (reference sequence). CDR3 coding DNA: TGTGCCAGCAGCTCCCGGACAGGGAGGGCCGGGGAGCTGTTTTTT. Encoded protein: CASSSRTGRAGELFF.

The CDR3 loop is CASSLMTSGGDNEQFF. The CDR3 DNA sequence: TGTGCCAGCAGCTTGATGACTAGCGGGGGGGACAATGAGCAGTTCTTC. The V gene is TRBV5-4, the J gene TRBJ2-1; 14 positions match TRBD2. This CDR3 spans 16 amino acids. Germline lookup yields CDR1 SGHNT and CDR2 YYREEE (reference sequence). The V and J ends lost 1 base and 5 bases, in that order; junction bases with no gene match: 2.

The J gene is TRBJ1-2, the V gene TRBV6-1; D might be TRBD1 (6 bases). Trimming shortened V by 2 bases and J by 4 bases, and 20 bases separated the two germline ends. CDR1 MNHNS and CDR2 SASEGT come from the germline V gene. The CDR3 spans 17 residues. CDR3 sequence: CASSEPLITGKSYGYTF. In DNA form, the CDR3 reads TGTGCCAGCAGTGAACCCCTTATCACAGGGAAAAGCTATGGCTACACCTTC.

The chain joins TRBV18 to TRBJ2-5, with 13 positions matching TRBD2. Germline-derived CDR1 and CDR2 are KGHSH and LQKENI. The ends lost 0 bases at V and 0 bases at J; junction bases unmatched: 7. The CDR3 is 19 residues long. CDR3 coding DNA: TGTGCCAGCTCACCACCGCTCGGACTAGCGGGGGCCAACCAAGAGACCCAGTACTTC. Residues: CASSPPLGLAGANQETQYF.

J is TRBJ1-5 and V is TRBV6-1, with D maybe TRBD1 (5 bases). V was shortened by 1 base and J by 3 bases, with 13 bases between the two germline ends. Germline V gene sequence: CDR1 MNHNS, CDR2 SASEGT. The CDR3 is 16 amino acids. The CDR3 sequence is CASSEVQGGSNQPQHF. Written as DNA, the CDR3 is TGTGCCAGCAGTGAAGTCCAGGGAGGTTCCAATCAGCCCCAGCATTTT.

This chain uses TRBV2 with TRBJ2-1; either TRBD1 or TRBD2 may fit D (5 bases each). There are 13 residues in the CDR3. Trimming took off 8 bases at V and 0 bases at J, with 8 bases between the two ends. The germline gives CDR1 SNHLY, CDR2 FYNNEI. The CDR3 sequence: CASGDGSYNEQFF. DNA of the CDR3: TGTGCCAGCGGGGACGGCTCCTACAATGAGCAGTTCTTC.

The J gene is TRBJ2-6, the V gene TRBV4-1; 11 nucleotides agree with TRBD1. Trimming cost V 4 bases and J 0 bases; bases outside gene matches: 5. Germline CDR1 MGHRA, CDR2 YSYEKL. There are 18 residues in the CDR3. The CDR3 sequence: CASSPGQGASSGANVLTF. For the CDR3, the DNA is TGCGCCAGCAGCCCAGGACAGGGGGCGAGCTCTGGGGCCAACGTCCTGACTTTC.

This rearrangement joins TRBV19 to TRBJ2-4, with 9 positions matching TRBD1. Germline values: CDR1 LNHDA, CDR2 SQIVND (reference sequence). Germline trimming cut 3 bases from V and 8 bases from J; bases unmatched to any gene: 14. This CDR3 has 17 amino acids. CDR3 loop: CASSMSPLPGQGDIQYF. The CDR3 nucleotides are TGTGCCAGTAGTATGTCCCCCCTTCCGGGACAGGGCGACATTCAGTACTTC.

The table lists this clone with a few counts. The chain has TRBV4-1 and TRBJ2-7; 10 positions agree with TRBD1. The germline gives CDR1 MGHRA, CDR2 YSYEKL. After removal of 3 bases from V and 4 bases from J, the junction contained 9 bases not matched to a gene. This CDR3 is 16 amino acids long. Here the CDR3 reads CASSHLGDRGRYEQYF. The DNA of the CDR3 is TGCGCCAGCAGCCACTTGGGGGACAGGGGTAGGTACGAGCAGTACTTC.

Remarks on this clone: Its ends do not fully match the called genes, so a read error is possible. V gene TRBV2 combines with J gene TRBJ1-1; a weak D match, TRBD1 (6 bases). CDR1 and CDR2 (germline): SNHLY, FYNNEI. The CDR3 extends over 14 amino acids. This CDR3 reads CASSFGQLNSEAFF. The CDR3 DNA sequence: TGTGCCAGCAGTTTCGGACAGCTGAACTCTGAAGCTTTCTTT. Supplemented by reference TRBV2 and TRBJ1-1, the full variable domain reads EPEVTQTPSHQVTQMGQEVILRCVPISNHLYFYWYRQILGQKVEFLVSFYNNEISEKSEIFDDQFSVERPDGSNFTLKIRSTKLEDSAMYFCASSFGQLNSEAFFGQGTRLTVV.

The chain joins TRBV5-6 to TRBJ1-1; possibly TRBD1 for D (5 bases). CDR3 length: 14 residues. Looked up from germline, CDR1 is SGHDT and CDR2 is YYEEEE. Trimming took 3 bases from V and 7 from J, leaving 16 bases between them. This CDR3 is CASSSDRQRVEAFF. The DNA of the CDR3 is TGTGCCAGCAGCTCGGACCGACAGAGGGTTGAAGCTTTCTTT.

The chain carries TRBV6-5 and TRBJ1-5; 8 bases are shared with TRBD1. Unmatched junction bases numbered 4, after V lost 6 bases and J lost 0 bases. Germline CDR1 is MNHEY and CDR2 is SVGAGI. CDR3 length: 15 amino acids. Here the CDR3 reads CASRSQGASNQPQHF. CDR3 nucleotides: TGTGCCAGCAGATCGCAGGGGGCTAGCAATCAGCCCCAGCATTTT.

CDR3: CASSSSGVDTDTQYF. CDR3 DNA sequence: TGTGCCAGCAGCTCTAGCGGGGTAGACACAGATACGCAGTATTTT. This chain joins TRBV7-9 and TRBJ2-3; 9 nucleotides agree with TRBD2. With 4 bases clipped from V and 2 bases from J, the junction kept 4 bases outside the gene matches. The germline CDR1 and CDR2 sequences are SEHNR and FQNEAQ (reference sequence). This CDR3 comprises 15 residues.

This chain links TRBV28 with TRBJ2-3; 7 nucleotides agree with TRBD2. Germline CDR1 and CDR2: MDHEN and SYDVKM. V shed 3 bases and J 0 bases; nucleotides not matched to a gene: 0. This CDR3 has 14 residues. The CDR3 DNA sequence: TGTGCCAGCAGTTTGGGGGGGAGCACAGATACGCAGTATTTT. This codes for CASSLGGSTDTQYF.

The chain has TRBV15 and TRBJ1-1; D gene unclear. V was trimmed by 8 bases and J by 1 base, leaving 11 bases between them. The CDR3 covers 13 residues. Germline V CDR1 and CDR2: LNHNV, YYDKDF (reference sequence). CDR3 amino acids: CATGVQTNTEAFF. DNA of the CDR3: TGTGCCACCGGCGTACAGACGAACACTGAAGCTTTCTTT.